Following are 24 T cell receptor beta chains from one sample sequenced in a study of glioma-infiltrating T cells. The iRepertoire nested amplicon-rescue multiplex PCR amplified TCR alpha and beta CDR3s from RNA. TCRdb called the multiplex PCR reads again in MiXCR, with one record for every CDR3 protein. The sample shows 150,000 to 200,000 distinct CDR3 sequences, under 55% of them seen only once. The specimen sequenced was glioma tissue, nonneoplastic brain tissue, or PBMCs (not recorded which). The origin of the receptors is a human donor with low-grade glioma or glioblastoma, undergoing nonglioma brain surgery, or in good health (not recorded which).

On this clonotype: Given a much more abundant clone one base away, this may be a read error. The rearrangement joins TRBV2 to TRBJ1-5; 9 bases fit TRBD1. The V gene end was trimmed by 3 bases and the J gene end by 5 bases; junction bases not matched to a gene: 5. Germline lookup yields CDR1 SNHLY and CDR2 FYNNEI. The CDR3 has 15 amino acids. The CDR3 region is CASSEGQGPDQPQHF. Written as DNA, the CDR3 is TGTGCCAGCAGTGAGGGACAGGGACCCGATCAGCCCCAGCATTTT.

This clonotype was seen repeatedly, ten times or more. The genes are TRBV25-1 and TRBJ1-5; D perhaps matches TRBD1 (6 bases). CDR3 size: 14 residues. V was shortened by 3 bases and J by 6 bases, with 12 bases between the two germline ends. The germline CDR1 and CDR2 sequences are MGHDK and SYGVNS. The CDR3 sequence is CASSENRVGQPQHF. CDR3 nucleotide sequence: TGTGCCAGCAGTGAGAACAGGGTGGGTCAGCCCCAGCATTTT.

This clonotype has just a few counts. A much larger clone is a single base away; this may be a read error. The DNA for the CDR3 is TGTGCCAGCAGTTTATTGTTACCCTACAGGGACCCTGAAGCTTTCTTT. This sequence encodes CASSLLLPYRDPEAFF. V usage is TRBV12-3 or TRBV12-4 and J usage is TRBJ1-1, with TRBD1 as a possible D gene (6 bases). The CDR3 covers 16 residues. With 2 bases removed from V and 6 bases from J, the gap between germline ends came to 19 bases.

This clonotype was seen many times. Being one base from a much bigger clone, this may be a read error. This sequence joins TRBV11-2 and TRBJ1-5; D unclear. The CDR3 has 13 residues. The V end was cut by 1 base, the J end by 0 bases, with 1 base between. In germline, CDR1 is SGHAT, CDR2 FQNNGV. The CDR3 bases are TGTGCCAGCAGCTTAGCTAGCAATCAGCCCCAGCATTTT. Amino acid sequence: CASSLASNQPQHF.

This clonotype was seen ten or more times. The chain has TRBV6-2 or TRBV6-3 and TRBJ2-1; the match to TRBD2 covers 8 bases. The V segment lost 4 bases and the J segment 8 bases; nucleotides outside the gene matches: 7. Germline CDR1 MNHEY, CDR2 SVGEGT. The CDR3 loop spans 14 amino acids. The DNA for the CDR3 is TGTGCCAGCAGTTTCCCCCTAGCGGGCTATGAGCAGTTCTTC. This translates into CASSFPLAGYEQFF.

This clonotype was seen at least ten times. This chain connects TRBV24-1 to TRBJ1-1; D is ambiguous. V was shortened by 5 bases and J by 10 bases, with 19 bases between the two germline ends. CDR1 and CDR2 (germline): KGHDR, SFDVKD. The CDR3 covers 14 residues. The CDR3: CATSGSTTTDGAFF. The CDR3 DNA reads as TGTGCCACCAGTGGTAGCACTACGACTGACGGAGCTTTCTTT.

This clonotype was seen at least ten times. This chain links TRBV20-1 with TRBJ2-1; no reliable D call. The CDR3 length is 18 residues. V dropped 0 bases and J dropped 6 bases, with 24 bases sitting between them. The germline V gene has CDR1 DFQATT and CDR2 SNEGSKA (reference sequence). The CDR3 sequence: CSARDLNVATLGVNEQFF. CDR3 coding DNA: TGCAGTGCTAGAGATCTTAATGTGGCTACCCTTGGGGTCAATGAGCAGTTCTTC.

The V and J genes are TRBV7-8 and TRBJ2-5, with 12 positions matching TRBD2. Per germline, CDR1 SGHVS and CDR2 FQNEAQ. The junction had 7 bases not matched to a gene; V was cut back by 6 bases and J by 5 bases. The CDR3 spans 15 residues. The chain's CDR3 is CASSLRLAGDETQYF. The CDR3 DNA is TGTGCCAGCAGTCTGAGACTAGCGGGAGATGAGACCCAGTACTTC.

To note about this clonotype: Being one base from a much bigger clone, this may be a read error. The DNA for the CDR3 is TGCAGTGCCCAGCCTGAGAGCGAGAGCCTAGAGACCCAGTACTTC. It codes for CSAQPESESLETQYF. The rearrangement links TRBV20-1 to TRBJ2-5; D gene unclear. The CDR3 consists of 15 residues. V lost 6 bases and J 4 bases, leaving 21 bases between the germline ends. Germline V gene lookup returns CDR1 DFQATT and CDR2 SNEGSKA (reference sequence).

This clonotype was detected a few times. V and J are TRBV7-9 and TRBJ2-1, with D perhaps TRBD2 (6 bases). The CDR3 has 15 amino acids. Germline lookup yields CDR1 SEHNR and CDR2 FQNEAQ (reference sequence). V was clipped by 1 base and J by 7 bases, with 14 bases between them. CDR3 DNA: TGTGCCAGCAGCTTAGGAACTAGCAATTTGAATGAGCAGTTCTTC. This sequence encodes CASSLGTSNLNEQFF.

The chain carries TRBV18 and TRBJ2-2; 7 positions agree with TRBD1. This CDR3 contains 17 residues. CDR1 and CDR2 from the germline V gene are KGHSH and LQKENI. J was trimmed by 1 base and V by 2 bases; bases with no gene match: 7. The chain's CDR3 is CASSPTPGQRNTGELFF. CDR3 sequence (DNA): TGTGCCAGCTCACCAACCCCGGGACAGAGGAACACCGGGGAGCTGTTTTTT.

This chain uses TRBV19 with TRBJ2-3, with TRBD1 matching over 8 bases. The V and J ends lost 1 base and 1 base, in that order; junction bases with no gene match: 10. Germline V CDR1 and CDR2: LNHDA, SQIVND (reference sequence). This CDR3 contains 18 residues. This CDR3 is CASSIVTGGTSGTDTQYF. The CDR3 DNA is TGTGCCAGTAGTATAGTCACAGGGGGTACCTCGGGCACAGATACGCAGTATTTT.

This clonotype was detected many times. This rearrangement joins TRBV2 to TRBJ2-1; 8 bases agree with TRBD2. CDR1 is SNHLY and CDR2 is FYNNEI in the germline V gene. With V trimmed by 10 bases and J by 1 base, 3 bases remained unmatched. This CDR3 is built from 13 residues. The CDR3 here is CANGTRSYNEQFF. The CDR3 region has the DNA TGTGCCAACGGGACTAGATCCTACAATGAGCAGTTCTTC.

This clonotype showed up many times. The chain employs TRBV24-1 and TRBJ1-5; D is undetermined. Germline V gene lookup returns CDR1 KGHDR and CDR2 SFDVKD. The CDR3 is 13 amino acids. V lost 4 bases and J 9 bases, leaving 12 bases between the germline ends. CDR3 sequence: CATSENSQWPQHF. The CDR3 nucleotides read TGTGCCACCAGTGAGAACAGTCAGTGGCCCCAGCATTTT.

As regards this clonotype: One end of the junction fails to match germline, which may point to a read error. The V gene is TRBV19, the J gene TRBJ1-5; 7 bases align to TRBD1. There are 14 residues in the CDR3. Germline-derived CDR1 and CDR2 are LNHDA and SQIVND (reference sequence). The CDR3 protein is CASIGGLSNQHQHF. The CDR3 nucleotides are TGTGCCAGTATAGGGGGCCTAAGCAATCAGCACCAGCATTTT.

This clonotype occurred many times. The V gene is TRBV28, the J gene TRBJ1-2; weak D call: TRBD1 (5 bases). CDR1 is MDHEN, CDR2 SYDVKM, per germline. Trimming left V 3 bases short and J 5 bases short, with 16 bases between. The CDR3 extends over 15 amino acids. The CDR3 region is CASSFRDVPLYGYTF. CDR3 DNA: TGTGCCAGCAGTTTCCGGGACGTACCGCTTTATGGCTACACCTTC.

About this clonotype itself: A much bigger clone sits one base away, suggesting this may be a read error. The chain uses TRBV4-2 and TRBJ1-5; no clear D gene. The V and J ends lost 7 bases and 6 bases respectively, with 19 bases between them. This CDR3 contains 15 residues. Germline V gene sequence: CDR1 LGHNA, CDR2 YNFKEQ. CDR3 in DNA: TGTGCCAGCATCCATGGGCGCGGAATCCCTCAGCCCCAGCATTTT. Protein product: CASIHGRGIPQPQHF.

This clonotype occurred many times. The chain combines TRBV3-1 with TRBJ2-1; D remains unclear. Germline-derived CDR1 and CDR2 are LGHDT and YNNKEL (reference sequence). The CDR3 contains 15 residues. Trimming removed 5 bases from V and 2 bases from J, with 13 bases in between. The CDR3 region is CASSLEPSPYNEQFF. The CDR3 DNA reads TGTGCCAGCAGCTTGGAGCCATCCCCCTACAATGAGCAGTTCTTC.

This chain connects TRBV5-1 to TRBJ2-1; no reliable D call. In germline, CDR1 is SGHRS, CDR2 YFSETQ. V lost 0 bases and J lost 6, with 7 bases in between. CDR3 length equals 13 residues. The chain's CDR3 is CASSLDRSNEQFF. CDR3 coding DNA: TGCGCCAGCAGCTTGGACCGGAGCAATGAGCAGTTCTTC.

In its sample, this clonotype was seen many times. The chain combines TRBV20-1 with TRBJ1-1; D gene ambiguous. Germline assignment: CDR1 DFQATT and CDR2 SNEGSKA (reference sequence). The CDR3 spans 11 residues. V was clipped by 6 bases and J by 2 bases, with 7 bases between them. Written as DNA, the CDR3 is TGCAGTGCCACGGGTAACACTGAAGCTTTCTTT. This codes for CSATGNTEAFF.

The chain has TRBV28 and TRBJ2-5; the match to TRBD2 covers 9 bases. The J call may be incorrect, as the DNA end agrees better with TRBJ2-7. The CDR3 is 15 residues long. Germline V gives CDR1 MDHEN, CDR2 SYDVKM. The CDR3 here is CASSLPGTSFCEQYF. In nucleotides, the CDR3 is TGTGCCAGCAGTTTGCCCGGGACTAGCTTTTGCGAGCAGTACTTC.

This chain joins TRBV19 and TRBJ2-7; D might be TRBD2 (5 bases). The CDR3 has 13 residues. Germline V gene sequence: CDR1 LNHDA, CDR2 SQIVND (reference sequence). Trimming removed 10 bases at V and 4 bases at J, with 17 bases between. CDR3 region: CATRADGRYEQYF. In nucleotides, the CDR3 is TGTGCCACTAGAGCGGACGGTCGATACGAGCAGTACTTC.

This chain joins TRBV5-6 and TRBJ2-1; 12 bases match TRBD2. Germline V gene data show CDR1 as SGHDT and CDR2 as YYEEEE. The CDR3 has 15 residues. J gave up 9 bases and V 4 bases, and 8 bases lay outside the gene matches. CDR3 nucleotide sequence: TGTGCCAGCAGCGGAAGGACTAGCGGGATTAGTGAGCAGTTCTTC. It translates to CASSGRTSGISEQFF.

Worth noting for this clonotype: Given a much more abundant clone one base away, this may be a read error. V gene TRBV20-1 combines with J gene TRBJ2-3, with 11 bases aligning to TRBD2. The CDR3 runs 15 residues. CDR1 and CDR2 (germline): DFQATT, SNEGSKA (reference sequence). The V segment lost 4 bases and the J segment 4 bases; nucleotides outside the gene matches: 7. CDR3 residues: CSAKPTSGISDTQYF. The DNA for the CDR3 is TGCAGTGCTAAACCGACTAGCGGGATTTCAGATACGCAGTATTTT.